Below are 17 T cell receptor beta chains sequenced from a single sample in a study of cytomegalovirus exposure and HLA in healthy donors. With 60 Vbeta and 13 Jbeta primers, the PCR was carried out. The data were produced by immunoSEQ multiplex PCR, yet TCRdb's version contains in-frame clones alone and is incomplete. The sample includes about 150,000 clones, about 80% of them seen just once. The material sequenced was PBMCs. The receptors were sampled from a man aged 30-40 years in good health and CMV-seropositive.

V gene TRBV2 combines with J gene TRBJ1-2, with D unclear. Trimming removed 5 bases at V and 6 bases at J, with 10 bases between. The CDR3 runs 12 residues. CDR1 and CDR2 (germline): SNHLY, FYNNEI. CDR3 region: CASSSNPDGYTF. CDR3 nucleotides: TGTGCCAGCAGTTCGAACCCGGATGGCTACACCTTC.

This clone was detected only once. The rearrangement uses TRBV7-9 and TRBJ2-7, with D possibly TRBD2 on 5 matching bases. The CDR3 extends over 13 amino acids. CDR1 is SEHNR and CDR2 is FQNEAQ in the germline V gene (reference sequence). V was clipped by 5 bases and J by 3 bases, with 11 bases between them. DNA of the CDR3: TGTGCCAGCAGCCCAGGAGCGGACTACGAGCAGTACTTC. It specifies CASSPGADYEQYF.

The table lists this clone with a few counts. The chain carries TRBV5-6 and TRBJ1-5; D not certain. Trimming cost V 0 bases and J 6 bases, with 10 bases left between them. The germline V gene encodes CDR1 SGHDT and CDR2 YYEEEE. This CDR3 comprises 14 residues. CDR3 DNA sequence: TGTGCCAGCAGCTTGGCGGGAGGGCCTCAGCCCCAGCATTTT. Amino acid sequence: CASSLAGGPQPQHF.

The rearrangement links TRBV19 to TRBJ2-2; D is undetermined. This CDR3 region has 14 residues. Deletions cut 2 bases from V and 4 bases from J, with 8 bases between. Germline V gene sequence: CDR1 LNHDA, CDR2 SQIVND (reference sequence). CDR3 DNA: TGTGCCAGTAGTATACAAGTGAGCACCGGGGAGCTGTTTTTT. Protein product: CASSIQVSTGELFF.

This rearrangement joins TRBV11-2 to TRBJ1-1; D gene unclear. Germline V gene lookup returns CDR1 SGHAT and CDR2 FQNNGV. The CDR3 is made up of 13 amino acids. Trimming removed 3 bases at V and 5 bases at J, with 10 bases between. The CDR3 bases are TGTGCCAGCAGCTTGGGTCGGGGAACTGAAGCTTTCTTT. Translation gives CASSLGRGTEAFF.

The rearrangement uses TRBV30 and TRBJ2-3, with TRBD2 matching 8 bases. V shed 3 bases and J 2 bases; nucleotides not matched to a gene: 4. This CDR3 has 14 residues. Germline CDR1 GTSNPN, CDR2 SVGIG (reference sequence). The CDR3 nucleotides are TGTGCCTGGAGAATAGCGGGAAACACAGATACGCAGTATTTT. This encodes CAWRIAGNTDTQYF.

This chain links TRBV4-2 with TRBJ2-7, with 12 bases that match TRBD2. V shed 3 bases and J 4 bases; nucleotides not matched to a gene: 7. CDR1 LGHNA and CDR2 YNFKEQ come from the germline V gene. This CDR3 is 16 amino acids long. The CDR3 DNA sequence: TGTGCCAGCAGCCAGGTTCTAGCGGGGGGGTGGTACGAGCAGTACTTC. Translation: CASSQVLAGGWYEQYF.

CDR3 region: CASSDRLGPQYF. CDR3 sequence (DNA): TGTGCCAGCAGTGACCGCCTGGGCCCGCAGTATTTT. This sequence joins TRBV5-4 and TRBJ2-3; D unresolved. The V end lost 5 bases, the J end lost 10 bases, and 14 bases lay between the germline ends. In germline, CDR1 is SGHNT, CDR2 YYREEE (reference sequence). This CDR3 spans 12 amino acids.

The chain uses TRBV5-6 and TRBJ2-7; D uncertain. V gave up 2 bases and J gave up 5 bases, with 20 bases separating them. The CDR3 length is 16 residues. Per the germline V gene, CDR1 is SGHDT and CDR2 is YYEEEE. For the CDR3, the DNA is TGTGCCAGCAGCTTACCACCAGAACAGCATACGGACGAGCAGTACTTC. It encodes CASSLPPEQHTDEQYF.

The J gene is TRBJ2-7, the V gene TRBV4-3, with a tentative D call TRBD2 (6 bases). V was cut by 0 bases and J by 0 bases, with 12 bases left in between. The germline V gene has CDR1 LGHNA and CDR2 YSLEER. The CDR3 length is 16 residues. This chain's CDR3 is CASSQDPGVPSYEQYF. The CDR3 DNA is TGCGCCAGCAGCCAAGACCCGGGGGTACCCTCCTACGAGCAGTACTTC.

The chain recombines TRBV9 with TRBJ2-7; no reliable D call. Germline CDR1 reads SGDLS; CDR2 reads YYNGEE. The CDR3 length is 13 residues. Trimming removed 3 bases from V and 3 bases from J, with 10 bases in between. CDR3 bases: TGTGCCAGCAGCGCACAACCCAACTACGAGCAGTACTTC. It is translated as CASSAQPNYEQYF.

This chain joins TRBV19 and TRBJ1-2; D gene uncertain. Germline V CDR1 and CDR2: LNHDA, SQIVND (reference sequence). Between the trimmed V and J ends, which lost 7 bases and 8 bases, there was a span of 17 bases. The CDR3 consists of 13 residues. CDR3 protein: CASTKGEGRGYTF. CDR3 nucleotide sequence: TGTGCCAGTACAAAGGGTGAGGGCAGGGGCTACACCTTC.

V and J are TRBV19 and TRBJ2-7; possible D gene TRBD2, 6 bases. The germline V gene has CDR1 LNHDA and CDR2 SQIVND (reference sequence). There are 15 residues in the CDR3. V lost 3 bases and J lost 6, with 18 bases in between. In DNA form, the CDR3 reads TGTGCCAGTAGTATTGGGGGGACGGTGGTGGGCGAGCAGTACTTC. Translating gives CASSIGGTVVGEQYF.

V usage is TRBV6-1 and J usage is TRBJ1-2; 9 nucleotides align to TRBD1. The CDR3 has 14 amino acids. After removal of 7 bases from V and 2 bases from J, the junction contained 5 bases not matched to a gene. Germline V gives CDR1 MNHNS, CDR2 SASEGT. CDR3 nucleotides: TGTGCCAGCATTGAGGACAGGGGCAACTATGGCTACACCTTC. Amino acid sequence: CASIEDRGNYGYTF.

This clone was seen more than once but under ten times. The gene calls are TRBV7-8 and TRBJ2-3; 9 positions agree with TRBD1. V was clipped by 5 bases and J by 1 base; unmatched bases: 4. Per the germline V gene, CDR1 is SGHVS and CDR2 is FQNEAQ. This CDR3 is built from 15 residues. CDR3 residues: CASSVGQGRTDTQYF. The CDR3 nucleotides are TGTGCCAGCAGCGTGGGACAGGGTCGCACAGATACGCAGTATTTT.

The V and J genes are TRBV6-6 and TRBJ2-1; 8 bases agree with TRBD1. Germline V gene data show CDR1 as MNHNY and CDR2 as SVGAGI (reference sequence). This CDR3 is 14 amino acids long. V was pared by 5 bases and J by 7 bases, with 7 bases of the junction left unmatched. The chain's CDR3 is CASSPTRTGNEQFF. Written as DNA, the CDR3 is TGTGCCAGCAGTCCAACACGGACAGGGAATGAGCAGTTCTTC.

The genes are TRBV6-1 and TRBJ1-2; D gene ambiguous. V was clipped by 4 bases and J by 4 bases, with 13 bases between them. CDR1 is MNHNS, CDR2 SASEGT, per germline. The CDR3 contains 14 residues. The CDR3 sequence: CASSGARPVYGYTF. The CDR3 nucleotides read TGTGCCAGCAGTGGGGCCAGGCCTGTCTATGGCTACACCTTC.